A single sample is the source of the 10 T cell receptor beta chains below, sequenced in a study of blood T cell repertoires in COVID-19. Only in-frame clones appear in the TCRdb table, and some are missing; sequencing was by immunoSEQ multiplex PCR. The data contain about 160,000 clones, approximately 80% of them singletons. Sequencing was done on a sample of peripheral blood. The receptor source for this set is a woman older than 75 with active or convalescent COVID-19.

V is TRBV9 and J is TRBJ2-3, with a weak D call TRBD2 (6 bases). The V gene lost 0 bases and the J gene lost 9 bases, with 23 bases spanning the gap. Germline V gene data show CDR1 as SGDLS and CDR2 as YYNGEE. The CDR3 runs to 17 residues. Written as DNA, the CDR3 is TGTGCCAGCAGCGTAGAGTTGGCGGGGCGTTCCGGAGGGACGCAGTATTTT. Amino acid sequence: CASSVELAGRSGGTQYF.

This clone showed up just a few times. The rearrangement links TRBV12-3 or TRBV12-4 to TRBJ1-1, with D hard to call. This CDR3 spans 11 amino acids. The germline V and J ends were trimmed by 5 bases and 7 bases, with 8 bases remaining between them. The DNA for the CDR3 is TGTGCCAGCAGTATGGGCGTTGAAGCTTTCTTT. Its protein product is CASSMGVEAFF.

This chain connects TRBV19 to TRBJ2-5; 9 bases line up with TRBD1. This CDR3 is 16 amino acids long. Germline V lookup: CDR1 LNHDA, CDR2 SQIVND (reference sequence). V lost 5 bases and J lost 5; bases outside the gene matches: 12. CDR3 sequence: CASSARQGGFVETQYF. CDR3 bases: TGTGCCAGTAGTGCCCGACAGGGGGGATTTGTGGAGACCCAGTACTTC. The full variable domain, completed using reference TRBV19 and TRBJ2-5, is DGGITQSPKYLFRKEGQNVTLSCEQNLNHDAMYWYRQDPGQGLRLIYYSQIVNDFQKGDIAEGYSVSREKKESFPLTVTSAQKNPTAFYLCASSARQGGFVETQYFGPGTRLLVL.

V gene TRBV7-9 combines with J gene TRBJ2-5; 8 positions match TRBD2. The CDR3 totals 15 residues. J lost 3 bases, V lost 4 bases, and 7 bases had no gene match. Germline V gives CDR1 SEHNR, CDR2 FQNEAQ (reference sequence). The CDR3 loop is CASSSEGLGEETQYF. CDR3 nucleotides: TGTGCCAGCAGCTCCGAGGGACTAGGGGAAGAGACCCAGTACTTC.

The V and J genes are TRBV19 and TRBJ1-5, with 9 bases fitting TRBD1. J gave up 7 bases and V 3 bases, and 10 bases lay outside the gene matches. Germline lookup yields CDR1 LNHDA and CDR2 SQIVND (reference sequence). CDR3 length: 16 residues. The CDR3 sequence: CASSIPSGTGKQPQHF. CDR3 sequence (DNA): TGTGCCAGTAGTATCCCGTCCGGGACAGGGAAACAGCCCCAGCATTTT.

This sequence joins TRBV5-4 and TRBJ2-5, with D tentatively TRBD1 (6 bases). The CDR3 loop spans 12 amino acids. Trimming removed 5 bases at V and 4 bases at J, with 9 bases between. Germline V lookup: CDR1 SGHNT, CDR2 YYREEE (reference sequence). As DNA, the CDR3 is TGTGCCAGCAGGGACAGTTCAGAGACCCAGTACTTC. Translated, it gives CASRDSSETQYF.

This chain links TRBV11-2 with TRBJ1-2, with TRBD1 as a possible D gene (5 bases). CDR1 SGHAT and CDR2 FQNNGV come from the germline V gene. The V end lost 5 bases, the J end lost 8 bases, and 12 bases lay between the germline ends. The CDR3 spans 12 residues. CDR3 in amino acids: CASSLEGLGYTF. CDR3 bases: TGTGCCAGCAGCCTGGAGGGGCTGGGCTACACCTTC. Full variable domain (missing parts from reference TRBV11-2 and TRBJ1-2): EAGVAQSPRYKIIEKRQSVAFWCNPISGHATLYWYQQILGQGPKLLIQFQNNGVVDDSQLPKDRFSAERLKGVDSTLKIQPAKLEDSAVYLCASSLEGLGYTFGSGTRLTVV.

This chain joins TRBV19 and TRBJ2-1, with D possibly TRBD2 on 5 matching bases. Germline-derived CDR1 and CDR2 are LNHDA and SQIVND (reference sequence). CDR3 length equals 16 residues. V lost 4 bases, J lost 0 bases, and 13 bases lay in between. CDR3 nucleotide sequence: TGTGCCAGTAGTAAGTCCGTTGGGAGCTCCTACAATGAGCAGTTCTTC. This encodes CASSKSVGSSYNEQFF.

The chain combines TRBV11-3 with TRBJ1-1; 7 nucleotides align to TRBD1. This CDR3 has 14 residues. V lost 1 base and J lost 8; bases outside the gene matches: 7. The germline V gene has CDR1 SGHNT and CDR2 YENEEA. CDR3 region: CASSLGLQGLEAFF. The CDR3 coding sequence is TGTGCCAGCAGCTTAGGCTTACAGGGGCTCGAAGCTTTCTTT.

This sequence joins TRBV7-2 and TRBJ1-6, with a possible D match to TRBD1 (6 bases). This CDR3 region has 18 residues. Trimming shortened V by 2 bases and J by 8 bases, and 22 bases separated the two germline ends. Germline CDR1 is SGHTA and CDR2 is FQGNSA. CDR3 region: CASSLRDRRSSPYSPLHF. CDR3 in DNA: TGTGCCAGCAGCTTACGTGACAGGAGGTCGTCCCCGTATTCACCCCTCCACTTT.